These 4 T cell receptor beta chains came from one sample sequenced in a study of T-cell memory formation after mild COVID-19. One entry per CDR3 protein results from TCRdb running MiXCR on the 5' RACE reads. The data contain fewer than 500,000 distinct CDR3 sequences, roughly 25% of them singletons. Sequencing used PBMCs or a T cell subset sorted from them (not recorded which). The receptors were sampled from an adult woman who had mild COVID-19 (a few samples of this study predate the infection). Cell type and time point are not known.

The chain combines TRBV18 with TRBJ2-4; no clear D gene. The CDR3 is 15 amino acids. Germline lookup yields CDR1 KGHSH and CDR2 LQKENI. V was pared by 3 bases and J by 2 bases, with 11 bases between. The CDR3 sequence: CASSPGRSPKNIQYF. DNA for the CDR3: TGTGCCAGCTCACCGGGCAGGTCCCCCAAAAACATTCAGTACTTC.

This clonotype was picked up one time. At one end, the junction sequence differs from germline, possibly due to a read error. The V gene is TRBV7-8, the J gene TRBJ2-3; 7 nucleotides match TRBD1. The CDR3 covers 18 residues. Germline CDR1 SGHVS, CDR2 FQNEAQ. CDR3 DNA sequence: TGTGCCAGCAGCTTCTCGGCTAACAGGGGACCTCGCACAGATACGCATTATTTT. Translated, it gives CASSFSANRGPRTDTHYF.

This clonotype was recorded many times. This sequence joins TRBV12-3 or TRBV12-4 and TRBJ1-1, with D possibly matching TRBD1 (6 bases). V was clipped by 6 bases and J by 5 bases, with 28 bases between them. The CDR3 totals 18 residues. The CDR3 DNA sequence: TGTGCCAGCAGACATGATCGGGCCCAGGGGAGTGTTTGGACTGAAGCTTTCTTT. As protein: CASRHDRAQGSVWTEAFF.

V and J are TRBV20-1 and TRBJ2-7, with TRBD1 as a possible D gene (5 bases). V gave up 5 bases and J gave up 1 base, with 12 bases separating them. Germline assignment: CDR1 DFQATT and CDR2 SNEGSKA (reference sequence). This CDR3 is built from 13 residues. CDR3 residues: CSADPTVSYEQYF. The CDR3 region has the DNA TGCAGTGCTGATCCGACAGTTTCCTACGAGCAGTACTTC.